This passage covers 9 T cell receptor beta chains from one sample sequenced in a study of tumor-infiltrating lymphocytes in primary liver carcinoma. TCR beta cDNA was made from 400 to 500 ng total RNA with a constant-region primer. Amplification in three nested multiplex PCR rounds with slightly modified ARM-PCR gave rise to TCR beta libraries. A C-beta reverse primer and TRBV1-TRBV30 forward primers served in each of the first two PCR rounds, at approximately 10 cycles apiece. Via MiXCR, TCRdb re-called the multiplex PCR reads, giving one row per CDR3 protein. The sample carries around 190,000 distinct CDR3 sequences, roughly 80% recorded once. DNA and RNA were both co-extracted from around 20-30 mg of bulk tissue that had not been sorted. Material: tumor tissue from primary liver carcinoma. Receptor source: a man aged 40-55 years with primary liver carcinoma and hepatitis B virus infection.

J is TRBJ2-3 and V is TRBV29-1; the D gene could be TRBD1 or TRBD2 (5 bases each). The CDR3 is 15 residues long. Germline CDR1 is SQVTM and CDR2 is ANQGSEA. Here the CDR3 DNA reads TGCATTGTTGAGGGCAGGGCCGGCATCACAGATACGCAGTATTTT. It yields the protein CIVEGRAGITDTQYF.

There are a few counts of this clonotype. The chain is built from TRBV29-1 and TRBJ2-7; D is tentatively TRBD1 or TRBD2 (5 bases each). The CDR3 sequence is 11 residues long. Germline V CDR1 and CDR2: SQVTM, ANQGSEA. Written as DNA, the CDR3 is TGCAGTGTCCTCTTCGGGGCCGAGCAGTACTTC. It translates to CSVLFGAEQYF.

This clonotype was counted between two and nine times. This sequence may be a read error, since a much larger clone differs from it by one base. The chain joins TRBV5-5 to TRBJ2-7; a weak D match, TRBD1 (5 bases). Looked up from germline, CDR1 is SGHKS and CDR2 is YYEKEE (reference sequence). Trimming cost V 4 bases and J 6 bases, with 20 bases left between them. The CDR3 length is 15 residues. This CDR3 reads CASSPATVPLSEQYF. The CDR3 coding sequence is TGTGCCAGCAGCCCAGCGACAGTTCCCCTCTCCGAGCAGTACTTC.

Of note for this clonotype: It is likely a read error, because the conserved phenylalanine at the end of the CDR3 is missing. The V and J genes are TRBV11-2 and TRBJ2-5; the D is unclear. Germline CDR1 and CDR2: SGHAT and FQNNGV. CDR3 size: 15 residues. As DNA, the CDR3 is TGTGCCACCAGCCCCTTCAGGCTAGTCCCAGAGACCCAGTACTTA. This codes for CATSPFRLVPETQYL.

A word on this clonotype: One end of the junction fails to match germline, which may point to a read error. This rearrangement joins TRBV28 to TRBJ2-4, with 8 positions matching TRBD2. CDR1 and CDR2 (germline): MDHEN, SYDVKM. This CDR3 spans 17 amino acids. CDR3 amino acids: CASNRSDSGLAKNIQYF. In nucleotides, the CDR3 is TGTGCCAGCAACCGGAGCGACAGTGGACTAGCCAAAAACATTCAGTATTTC.

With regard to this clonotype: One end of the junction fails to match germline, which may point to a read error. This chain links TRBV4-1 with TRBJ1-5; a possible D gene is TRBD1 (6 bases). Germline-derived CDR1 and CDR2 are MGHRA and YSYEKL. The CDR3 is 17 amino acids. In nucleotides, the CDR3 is TGCGTCAGCAACCAAGAAAATCTCCCAGGGGGCAATCAGCCCCAGCATTTT. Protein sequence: CVSNQENLPGGNQPQHF.

The CDR3 DNA follows: TGCGCCAGCAGTCTGACCGGGACAGGGAGGGGGAACACTGAAGCTTTCTTT. Translation gives CASSLTGTGRGNTEAFF. The chain recombines TRBV5-1 with TRBJ1-1; 9 nucleotides align to TRBD1. The germline V gene encodes CDR1 SGHRS and CDR2 YFSETQ. Trimming at V came to 5 bases and at J to 1 base, leaving 12 bases not matched to a gene. The CDR3 covers 17 residues.

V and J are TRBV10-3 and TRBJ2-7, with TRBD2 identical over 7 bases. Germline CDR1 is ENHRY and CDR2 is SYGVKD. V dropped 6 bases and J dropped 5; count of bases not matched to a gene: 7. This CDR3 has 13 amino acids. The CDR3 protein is CAIRGLRGDEQYF. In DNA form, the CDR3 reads TGTGCCATCAGGGGACTAAGGGGCGACGAGCAGTACTTC.

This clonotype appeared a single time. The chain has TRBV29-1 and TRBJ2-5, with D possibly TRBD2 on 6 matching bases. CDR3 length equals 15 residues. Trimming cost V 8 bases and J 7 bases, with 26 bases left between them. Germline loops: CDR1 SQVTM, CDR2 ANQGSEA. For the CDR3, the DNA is TGCAGCTTTTCCTTACTAGTGGGAAGGGGAGGGACCCAGTACTTC. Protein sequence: CSFSLLVGRGGTQYF.